The T cell receptor (beta chain) described here comes from a study of CD8 T cells in ankylosing spondylitis listed by TCRdb under 2017. Regarding the complete study: The study set out to find disease-linked TCR variants by profiling T cell receptor beta repertoires in ankylosing spondylitis patients and healthy donors. The full study cohort comprised 25 ankylosing spondylitis patients and over a hundred healthy donors. Peripheral blood was sampled, and synovial fluid was also collected from ankylosing spondylitis patients. Study-wide conclusions, independent of this receptor: Blood from ankylosing spondylitis patients appeared to be characterized by a TCR beta motif made up of seven or eight highly homologous amino acid variants. In peripheral blood, the disease-linked clones were found at relatively low frequencies and had a CD8+ phenotype. Some of the motif variants had been reported before in the synovial fluid and blood of reactive arthritis patients, a finding that suggests common disease-initiation mechanisms. The disease-linked clones were reported to be significantly enriched in matched synovial fluid samples from ankylosing spondylitis patients.

The sequencer was an Illumina HiSeq 2500. Quantitative 5'-RACE with molecular barcodes was used to prepare TCR beta libraries. For the original study's pipeline: To identify disease-linked TCR variants, a new computational method was used, one built on a probabilistic model of VDJ rearrangement. TCRdb ran its own pipeline on the public reads, namely fastp trimming at Q25 and MiXCR clone calling, and kept in-frame beta chains. Rows with one shared CDR3 protein collapse into an entry with the most common genes and DNA. The V and J calls, along with clone size, are taken from TCRdb and not from the paper's own processing. The sample includes roughly 42,000 distinct CDR3 sequences, with less than 3% observed a single time. In total, the top ten clones hold approximately 4.2% of the sample. Its CDR3 holds 15 amino acids, cysteine through phenylalanine. Only the CDR3 part of the read is kept: 45 bases, read in frame from the first base. V and J are trimmed by 3 bases and 10 bases, and the gene matches miss 12 bases of the junction. CDR1 and CDR2 were assigned from the germline V gene as SGDLS and YYNGEE.

This clonotype was found many times. Its antigen remains unidentified. No quality values exist for individual bases; no much larger clone is one base distant. The sequenced sample was blood, either unsorted or a sorted T cell fraction (not recorded which). This sequence originates from a male donor with ankylosing spondylitis or in good health (not recorded which). The sequence links TRBV9 to TRBJ1-1, with 10 junctional bases fitting TRBD1. CDR3 reads: CASSESPGQGFGAFF. The DNA sequence is given as TGTGCCAGCAGCGAGTCCCCGGGACAGGGGTTCGGAGCTTTCTTT.